Each of the 26 T cell receptor beta chains below was sequenced from the same sample in a study of T-cell reconstitution after alpha-beta-depleted transplantation in children. A library of TCRbeta sequences, prepared with unique molecular identifiers, was generated. MiXCR, run by TCRdb on the PCR reads, gives a single entry per CDR3 protein. The sample consists of 600,000 to 700,000 distinct CDR3 sequences, around 16% of them appearing once. Material: PBMCs from the stem cell graft donor, obtained from the stem cell graft. These receptors all come from a human donor who donated a stem cell graft to a child with acute myeloid leukemia.

In its sample, this clonotype was seen many times. V and J are TRBV20-1 and TRBJ1-5, with D hard to call. The germline CDR1 and CDR2 sequences are DFQATT and SNEGSKA (reference sequence). Trimming removed 3 bases from V and 5 bases from J, with 14 bases in between. CDR3 length: 14 amino acids. In DNA form, the CDR3 reads TGCAGTGCTAGGAGGGCCCATGGGGATCAGCCCCAGCATTTT. Translated: CSARRAHGDQPQHF.

This clonotype was seen only a few times. V is TRBV15 and J is TRBJ1-5; D call uncertain. Germline V gene data show CDR1 as LNHNV and CDR2 as YYDKDF (reference sequence). The CDR3 has 16 amino acids. The V end was cut by 0 bases, the J end by 4 bases, with 13 bases between. CDR3 DNA: TGTGCCACCAGCAGAGATCTTCTAGGTAGAAATCAGCCCCAGCATTTT. Protein product: CATSRDLLGRNQPQHF.

The J gene is TRBJ1-2, the V gene TRBV4-2; D remains ambiguous. This CDR3 has 16 residues. The V gene lost 0 bases and the J gene lost 0 bases, with 11 bases spanning the gap. The V gene's germline CDR1 is LGHNA and CDR2 YNFKEQ. The CDR3 loop reads CASSQEEGTTNYGYTF. CDR3 nucleotides: TGTGCCAGCAGCCAAGAAGAGGGCACCACTAACTATGGCTACACCTTC.

This clonotype occurred many times. The V and J genes are TRBV5-5 and TRBJ2-1; no definite D call. The germline gives CDR1 SGHKS, CDR2 YYEKEE (reference sequence). The CDR3 runs 13 residues. V gave up 1 base and J gave up 7 bases, with 9 bases separating them. CDR3 coding DNA: TGTGCCAGCAGCTTGTCCTCCATGAATGAGCAGTTCTTC. Protein product: CASSLSSMNEQFF. Based on the CDR3 plus reference TRBV5-5 and TRBJ2-1, the full variable domain is DAGVTQSPTHLIKTRGQQVTLRCSPISGHKSVSWYQQVLGQGPQFIFQYYEKEERGRGNFPDRFSARQFPNYSSELNVNALLLGDSALYLCASSLSSMNEQFFGPGTRLTVL.

This clonotype was seen at least ten times. The chain carries TRBV12-3 or TRBV12-4 and TRBJ1-5, with 9 bases aligning to TRBD1. V was clipped by 8 bases and J by 5 bases; unmatched bases: 1. The CDR3 is 12 residues long. CDR3 region: CASRTGDQPQHF. As DNA, the CDR3 is TGTGCCAGCCGGACAGGGGATCAGCCCCAGCATTTT.

This clonotype was recorded a few times. This chain joins TRBV7-9 and TRBJ1-1; D may be TRBD1 (6 bases). This CDR3 spans 15 amino acids. The germline gives CDR1 SEHNR, CDR2 FQNEAQ (reference sequence). The ends were cut back, 4 bases at V and 4 bases at J, with 16 bases in the middle. CDR3 sequence: CASSSQSTGRTEAFF. CDR3 DNA sequence: TGTGCCAGCAGCTCCCAATCAACAGGGCGCACTGAAGCTTTCTTT.

This clonotype has more than one count but fewer than ten. V gene TRBV9 combines with J gene TRBJ2-1, with 8 bases matching TRBD2. From germline, CDR1 is SGDLS and CDR2 YYNGEE. This CDR3 has 14 amino acids. V trimming: 2 bases; J trimming: 6 bases; junction bases outside the gene matches: 4. The CDR3 region is CASSVQLAANEQFF. The CDR3, as DNA: TGTGCCAGCAGCGTTCAACTAGCGGCCAATGAGCAGTTCTTC.

This clonotype was counted many times. This chain connects TRBV20-1 to TRBJ2-7, with 10 positions matching TRBD1. The CDR3 totals 15 residues. CDR1 DFQATT and CDR2 SNEGSKA come from the germline V gene (reference sequence). The junction had 9 bases not matched to a gene; V was cut back by 0 bases and J by 7 bases. The CDR3 loop is CSARDAGTGVGEQYF. Here the CDR3 DNA reads TGCAGTGCTAGAGATGCCGGGACAGGGGTAGGAGAGCAGTACTTC.

Remarks on this clonotype: One end of the junction does not line up with germline, which may come from a read error. The chain couples TRBV13 to TRBJ2-5, with 11 bases lining up with TRBD2. CDR1 and CDR2 from the germline V gene are PRHDT and FYEKMQ (reference sequence). There are 16 residues in the CDR3. CDR3 loop: CASSRTGTSGKETQNF. The CDR3 DNA is TGTGCCAGCAGCCGAACCGGGACTAGCGGTAAAGAGACCCAGAACTTC. The variable domain in full, with the rest retrieved from reference TRBV13 and TRBJ2-5, is AAGVIQSPRHLIKEKRETATLKCYPIPRHDTVYWYQQGPGQDPQFLISFYEKMQSDKGSIPDRFSAQQFSDYHSELNMSSLELGDSALYFCASSRTGTSGKETQNFGPGTRLLVL.

This clonotype was observed many times. The chain has TRBV10-3 and TRBJ2-7, with 8 bases aligning to TRBD1. Germline V gives CDR1 ENHRY, CDR2 SYGVKD. V was clipped by 7 bases and J by 3 bases; unmatched bases: 8. The length of the CDR3 is 14 residues. The CDR3 spells CAITLDRVGYEQYF. The CDR3 coding sequence is TGTGCCATCACCCTGGACAGGGTCGGCTACGAGCAGTACTTC.

There are many counts of this clonotype. This chain uses TRBV7-2 with TRBJ2-5; TRBD2 might be the D (6 bases). CDR1 is SGHTA and CDR2 is FQGNSA in the germline V gene. Trimming left V 6 bases short and J 5 bases short, with 19 bases between. The CDR3 length is 15 residues. For the CDR3, the DNA is TGTGCCAGCAGGCAAACTAGCTTGCAAAGGGAGACCCAGTACTTC. Protein sequence: CASRQTSLQRETQYF.

The chain carries TRBV4-3 and TRBJ2-7, with 7 bases that match TRBD1. The CDR3 totals 14 residues. After removal of 1 base from V and 5 bases from J, the junction contained 5 bases not matched to a gene. Germline CDR1 is LGHNA and CDR2 is YSLEER. This CDR3 is CASSQGQGFDEQYF. The CDR3 coding sequence is TGCGCCAGCAGCCAAGGACAGGGTTTCGACGAGCAGTACTTC.

This chain connects TRBV20-1 to TRBJ1-1; D unresolved. The V end lost 5 bases, the J end lost 3 bases, and 7 bases lay between the germline ends. Germline V gene sequence: CDR1 DFQATT, CDR2 SNEGSKA (reference sequence). This CDR3 has 11 amino acids. The CDR3 loop is CSAPQDTEAFF. For the CDR3, the DNA is TGCAGTGCTCCTCAGGACACTGAAGCTTTCTTT.

This clonotype was seen repeatedly, ten times or more. The chain couples TRBV6-1 to TRBJ1-2; TRBD1 agrees at 10 bases. The CDR3 is 17 amino acids. V dropped 6 bases and J dropped 7; count of bases not matched to a gene: 17. Germline values: CDR1 MNHNS, CDR2 SASEGT. CDR3 amino acids: CASSLSDRGAQVAGYTF. CDR3 bases: TGTGCCAGCAGCCTATCGGACAGGGGGGCCCAAGTGGCTGGCTACACCTTC.

This clonotype was seen ten or more times. The V call is TRBV5-6, the J call TRBJ2-7, with 7 bases that match TRBD2. CDR1 and CDR2 (germline): SGHDT, YYEEEE. With 4 bases clipped from V and 4 bases from J, the junction kept 5 bases outside the gene matches. The CDR3 loop spans 13 amino acids. The CDR3 here is CASSPLGGYEQYV. As DNA, the CDR3 is TGTGCCAGCAGCCCATTGGGAGGGTACGAGCAGTACGTC.

This chain uses TRBV7-8 with TRBJ2-7; D is unclear. Trimming stripped 2 bases from V and 2 bases from J, with 4 bases between. Germline V gene sequence: CDR1 SGHVS, CDR2 FQNEAQ. This CDR3 is 12 amino acids long. This CDR3 is CASSLTTYEQYV. The CDR3 DNA reads as TGTGCCAGCAGCTTAACGACCTACGAGCAGTACGTC.

Comment on this clonotype: One base away lies a much larger clone, so this may be a sequencing read error. The chain recombines TRBV6-5 with TRBJ2-2, with D perhaps TRBD1 or TRBD2 (5 bases each). This CDR3 comprises 14 residues. Germline V gene sequence: CDR1 MNHEY, CDR2 SVGAGI. CDR3 sequence: CASSYPAGTGELSF. CDR3 nucleotide sequence: TGTGCCAGCAGTTACCCCGCAGGGACCGGGGAGCTGTCTTTT.

This clonotype was recorded a few times. This chain joins TRBV20-1 and TRBJ1-5, with D possibly being TRBD1 (5 bases). The CDR3 loop spans 13 amino acids. Per the germline V gene, CDR1 is DFQATT and CDR2 is SNEGSKA (reference sequence). Trimming left V 5 bases short and J 4 bases short, with 12 bases between. The CDR3 spells CSAGGGRNQPQHF. The CDR3 region has the DNA TGCAGTGCTGGGGGGGGACGGAATCAGCCCCAGCATTTT.

This clonotype was detected only a few times. The chain links TRBV29-1 to TRBJ2-5; 7 bases align to TRBD2. CDR1 is SQVTM and CDR2 is ANQGSEA in the germline V gene. The CDR3 runs to 14 residues. Trimming cost V 4 bases and J 4 bases; bases outside gene matches: 9. The CDR3 region has the DNA TGCAGCGTTGCGGGGGGACGGCAAATAGAGACCCAGTACTTC. Its translation is CSVAGGRQIETQYF.

This clonotype has a count of ten or more. V and J are TRBV20-1 and TRBJ2-7, with D maybe TRBD1 (6 bases). Trimming stripped 5 bases from V and 0 bases from J, with 11 bases between. The germline CDR1 and CDR2 sequences are DFQATT and SNEGSKA (reference sequence). CDR3 length equals 13 residues. The CDR3 DNA reads as TGCAGTGCTGAGGGGGAGAGCTCCTACGAGCAGTACGTC. Translated, it gives CSAEGESSYEQYV.

The CDR3 reads CASSERGRALNEKLFF. CDR3 nucleotide sequence: TGTGCCAGCAGCGAACGGGGCCGGGCGCTTAATGAAAAACTGTTTTTT. The V and J genes are TRBV12-3 or TRBV12-4 and TRBJ1-4, with a tentative D call TRBD1 (5 bases). CDR3 length: 16 amino acids. V dropped 6 bases and J dropped 4 bases, with 18 bases sitting between them.

In this sample, this clonotype turned up a few times. The rearrangement joins TRBV7-2 to TRBJ1-2; TRBD1 aligns across 7 bases. J lost 3 bases, V lost 3 bases, and 13 bases had no gene match. This CDR3 has 17 amino acids. Germline lookup yields CDR1 SGHTA and CDR2 FQGNSA. The CDR3 loop reads CASSLVLVGGEDYGYTF. The CDR3 DNA follows: TGTGCCAGCAGCTTGGTGTTGGTAGGGGGCGAAGACTATGGCTACACCTTC.

Only a few counts were recorded for this clonotype. The chain employs TRBV15 and TRBJ1-5; weak D call: TRBD1 (5 bases). The CDR3 runs 15 residues. CDR1 and CDR2 from the germline V gene are LNHNV and YYDKDF (reference sequence). The V and J ends lost 0 bases and 7 bases respectively, with 13 bases between them. The CDR3 DNA reads as TGTGCCACCAGCAGAGAACAGGTTTTAGGCCAGCCCCAGCATTTT. Translated: CATSREQVLGQPQHF.

Many counts were recorded for this clonotype. CDR3 residues: CASIRRENNEQFF. CDR3 DNA: TGTGCCAGCATCAGGCGGGAGAACAATGAGCAGTTCTTC. This chain links TRBV12-3 or TRBV12-4 with TRBJ2-1; 7 nucleotides line up with TRBD2. The CDR3 sequence is 13 residues long. V was pared by 7 bases and J by 5 bases, with 5 bases of the junction left unmatched.

This clonotype was observed a handful of times. The chain links TRBV12-3 or TRBV12-4 to TRBJ1-1; 7 bases fit TRBD1. The ends lost 8 bases at V and 10 bases at J; junction bases unmatched: 13. This CDR3 spans 13 amino acids. As DNA, the CDR3 is TGTGCCAGCCGATCCGGGACACAGGGGTCAGCTTTCTTT. Its translation is CASRSGTQGSAFF.

This clonotype was seen a few times. V is TRBV28 and J is TRBJ1-5; TRBD1 is a possible D gene (5 bases). The germline CDR1 and CDR2 sequences are MDHEN and SYDVKM. The CDR3 has 16 amino acids. Trimming removed 5 bases from V and 6 bases from J, with 20 bases in between. CDR3 bases: TGTGCCAGCAGTGGGGCTGGGACGCCGGGAATTCAGCCCCAGCATTTT. It yields the protein CASSGAGTPGIQPQHF.